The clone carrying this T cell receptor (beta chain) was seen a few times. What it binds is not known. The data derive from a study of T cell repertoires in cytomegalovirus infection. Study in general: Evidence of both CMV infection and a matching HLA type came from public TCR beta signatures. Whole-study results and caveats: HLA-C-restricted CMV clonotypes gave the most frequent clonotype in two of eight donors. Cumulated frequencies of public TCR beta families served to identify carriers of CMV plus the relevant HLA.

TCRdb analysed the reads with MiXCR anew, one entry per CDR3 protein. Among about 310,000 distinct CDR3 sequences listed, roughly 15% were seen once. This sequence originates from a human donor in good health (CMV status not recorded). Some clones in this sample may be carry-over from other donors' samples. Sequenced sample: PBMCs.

In DNA, the CDR3 is TGTGCCAGCAGTGTTAACGGGGGCACAGATACGCAGTATTTT. As protein: CASSVNGGTDTQYF. J is TRBJ2-3 and V is TRBV2; a weak D match, TRBD2 (5 bases). The CDR3 runs 14 residues. V was trimmed by 4 bases and J by 1 base, leaving 9 bases between them. The germline CDR1 and CDR2 sequences are SNHLY and FYNNEI.